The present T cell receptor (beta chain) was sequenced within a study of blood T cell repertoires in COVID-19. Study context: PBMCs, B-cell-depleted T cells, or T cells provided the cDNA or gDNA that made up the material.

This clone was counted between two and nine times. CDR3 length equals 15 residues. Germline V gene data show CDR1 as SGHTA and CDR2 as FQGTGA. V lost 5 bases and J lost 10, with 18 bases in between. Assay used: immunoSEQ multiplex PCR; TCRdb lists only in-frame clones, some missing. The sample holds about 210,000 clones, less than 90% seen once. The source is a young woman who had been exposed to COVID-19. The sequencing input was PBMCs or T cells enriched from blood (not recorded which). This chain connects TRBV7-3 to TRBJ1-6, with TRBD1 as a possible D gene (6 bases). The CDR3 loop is CASSPQGQLRSPLHF. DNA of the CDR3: TGTGCCAGCAGCCCCCAGGGGCAGTTACGATCACCCCTCCACTTT.